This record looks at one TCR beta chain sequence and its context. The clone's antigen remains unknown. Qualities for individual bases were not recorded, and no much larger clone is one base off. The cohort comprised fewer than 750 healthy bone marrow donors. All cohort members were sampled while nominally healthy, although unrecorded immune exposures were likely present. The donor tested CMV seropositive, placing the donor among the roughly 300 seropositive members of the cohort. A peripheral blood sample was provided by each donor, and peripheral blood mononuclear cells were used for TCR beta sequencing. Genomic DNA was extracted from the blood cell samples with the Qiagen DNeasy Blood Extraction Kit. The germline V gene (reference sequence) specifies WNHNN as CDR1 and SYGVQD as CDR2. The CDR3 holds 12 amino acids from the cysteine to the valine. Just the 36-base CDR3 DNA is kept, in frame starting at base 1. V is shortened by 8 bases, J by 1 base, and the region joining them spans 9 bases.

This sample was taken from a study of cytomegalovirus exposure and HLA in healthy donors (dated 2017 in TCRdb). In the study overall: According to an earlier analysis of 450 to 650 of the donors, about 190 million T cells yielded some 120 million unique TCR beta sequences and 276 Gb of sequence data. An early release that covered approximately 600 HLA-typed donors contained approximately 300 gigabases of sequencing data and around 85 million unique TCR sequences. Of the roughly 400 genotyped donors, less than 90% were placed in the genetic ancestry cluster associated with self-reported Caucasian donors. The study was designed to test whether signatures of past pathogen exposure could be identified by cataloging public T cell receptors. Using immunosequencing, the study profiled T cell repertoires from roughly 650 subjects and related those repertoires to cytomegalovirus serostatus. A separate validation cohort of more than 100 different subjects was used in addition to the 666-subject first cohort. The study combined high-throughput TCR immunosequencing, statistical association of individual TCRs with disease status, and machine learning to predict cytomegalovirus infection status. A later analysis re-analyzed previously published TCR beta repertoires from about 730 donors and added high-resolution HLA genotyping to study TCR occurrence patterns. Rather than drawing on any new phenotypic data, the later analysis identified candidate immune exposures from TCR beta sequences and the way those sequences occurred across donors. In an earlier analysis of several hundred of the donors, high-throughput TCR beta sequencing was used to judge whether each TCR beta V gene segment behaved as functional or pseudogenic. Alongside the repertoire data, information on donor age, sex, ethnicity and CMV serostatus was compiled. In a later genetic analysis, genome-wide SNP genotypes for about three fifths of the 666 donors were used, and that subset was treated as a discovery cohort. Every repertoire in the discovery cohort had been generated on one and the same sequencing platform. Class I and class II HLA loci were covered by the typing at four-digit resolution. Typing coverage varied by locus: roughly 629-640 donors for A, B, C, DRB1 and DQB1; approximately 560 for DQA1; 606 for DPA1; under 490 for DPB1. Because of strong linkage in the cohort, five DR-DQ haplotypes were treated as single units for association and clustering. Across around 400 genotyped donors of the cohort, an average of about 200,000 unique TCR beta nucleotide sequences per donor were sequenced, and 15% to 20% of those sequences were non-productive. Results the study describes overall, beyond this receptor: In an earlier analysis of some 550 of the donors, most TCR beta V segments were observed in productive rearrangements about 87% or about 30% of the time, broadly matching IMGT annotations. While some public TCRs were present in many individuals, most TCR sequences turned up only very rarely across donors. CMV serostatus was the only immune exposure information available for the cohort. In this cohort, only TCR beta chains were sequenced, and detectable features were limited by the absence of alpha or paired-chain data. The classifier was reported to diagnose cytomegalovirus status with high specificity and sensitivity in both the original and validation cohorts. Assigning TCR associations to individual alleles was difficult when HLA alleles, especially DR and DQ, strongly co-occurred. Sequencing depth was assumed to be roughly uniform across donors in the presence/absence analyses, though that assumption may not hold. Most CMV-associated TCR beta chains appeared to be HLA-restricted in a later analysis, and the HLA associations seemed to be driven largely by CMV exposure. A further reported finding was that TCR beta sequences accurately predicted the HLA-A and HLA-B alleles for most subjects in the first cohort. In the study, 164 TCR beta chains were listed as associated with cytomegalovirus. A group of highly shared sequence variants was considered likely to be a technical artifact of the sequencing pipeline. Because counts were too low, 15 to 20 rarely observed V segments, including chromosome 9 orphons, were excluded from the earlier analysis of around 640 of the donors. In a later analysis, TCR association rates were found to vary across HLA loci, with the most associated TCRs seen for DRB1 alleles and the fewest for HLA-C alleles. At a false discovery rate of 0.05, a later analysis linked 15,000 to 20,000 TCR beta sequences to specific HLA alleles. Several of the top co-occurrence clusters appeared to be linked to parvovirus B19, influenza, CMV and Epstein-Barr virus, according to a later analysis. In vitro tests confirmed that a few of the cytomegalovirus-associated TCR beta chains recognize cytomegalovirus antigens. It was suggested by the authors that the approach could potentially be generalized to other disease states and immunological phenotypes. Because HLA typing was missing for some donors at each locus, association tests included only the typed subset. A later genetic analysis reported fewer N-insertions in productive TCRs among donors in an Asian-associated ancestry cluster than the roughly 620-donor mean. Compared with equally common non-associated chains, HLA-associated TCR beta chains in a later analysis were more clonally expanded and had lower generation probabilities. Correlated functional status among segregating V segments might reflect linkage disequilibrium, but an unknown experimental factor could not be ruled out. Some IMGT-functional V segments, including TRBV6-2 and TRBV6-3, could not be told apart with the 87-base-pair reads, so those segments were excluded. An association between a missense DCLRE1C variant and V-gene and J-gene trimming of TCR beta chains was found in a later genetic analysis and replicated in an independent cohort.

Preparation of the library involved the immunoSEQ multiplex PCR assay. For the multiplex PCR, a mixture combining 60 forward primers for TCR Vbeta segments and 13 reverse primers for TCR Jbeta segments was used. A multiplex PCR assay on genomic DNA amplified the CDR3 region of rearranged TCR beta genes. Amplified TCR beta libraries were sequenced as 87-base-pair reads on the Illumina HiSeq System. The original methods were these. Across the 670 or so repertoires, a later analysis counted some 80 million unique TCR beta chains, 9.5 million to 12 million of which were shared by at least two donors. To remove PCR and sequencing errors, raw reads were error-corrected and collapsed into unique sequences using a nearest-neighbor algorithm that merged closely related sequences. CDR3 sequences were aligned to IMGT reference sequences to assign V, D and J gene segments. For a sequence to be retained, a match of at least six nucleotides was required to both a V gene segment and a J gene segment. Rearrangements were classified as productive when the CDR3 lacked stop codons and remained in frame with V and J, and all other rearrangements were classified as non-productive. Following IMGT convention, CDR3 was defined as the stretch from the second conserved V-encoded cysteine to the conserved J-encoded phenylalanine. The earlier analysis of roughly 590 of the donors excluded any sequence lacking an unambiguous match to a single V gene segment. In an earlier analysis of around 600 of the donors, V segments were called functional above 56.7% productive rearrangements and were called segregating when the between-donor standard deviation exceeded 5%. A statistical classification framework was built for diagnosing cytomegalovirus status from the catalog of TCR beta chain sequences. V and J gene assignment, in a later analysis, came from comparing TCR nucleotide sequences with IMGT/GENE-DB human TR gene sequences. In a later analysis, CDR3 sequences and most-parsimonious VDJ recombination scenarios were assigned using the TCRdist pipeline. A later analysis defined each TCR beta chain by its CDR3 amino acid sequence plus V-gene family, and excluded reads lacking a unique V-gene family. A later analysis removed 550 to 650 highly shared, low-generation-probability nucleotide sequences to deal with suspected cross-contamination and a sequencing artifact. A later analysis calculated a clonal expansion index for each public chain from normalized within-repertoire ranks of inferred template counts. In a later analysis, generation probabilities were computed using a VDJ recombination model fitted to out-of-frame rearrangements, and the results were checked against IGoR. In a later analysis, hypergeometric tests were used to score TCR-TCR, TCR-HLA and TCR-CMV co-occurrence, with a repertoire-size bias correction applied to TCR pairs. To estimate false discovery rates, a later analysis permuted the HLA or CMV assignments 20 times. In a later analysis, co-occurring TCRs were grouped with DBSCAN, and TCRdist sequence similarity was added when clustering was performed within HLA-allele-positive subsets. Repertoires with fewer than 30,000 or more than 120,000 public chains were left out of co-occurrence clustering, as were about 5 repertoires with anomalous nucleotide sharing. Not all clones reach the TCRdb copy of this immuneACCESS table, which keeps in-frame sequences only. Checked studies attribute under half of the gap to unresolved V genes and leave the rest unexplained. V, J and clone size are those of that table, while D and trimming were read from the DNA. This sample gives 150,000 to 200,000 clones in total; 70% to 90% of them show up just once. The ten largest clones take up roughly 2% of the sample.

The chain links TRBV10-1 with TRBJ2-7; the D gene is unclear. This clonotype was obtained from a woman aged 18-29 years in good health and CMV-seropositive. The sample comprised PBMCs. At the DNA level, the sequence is TGCGCCAGCCCTCCAGGATCCTACGAGCAGTACGTC. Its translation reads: CASPPGSYEQYV.